A selection of T cell receptor beta chains follows, all from one sample in a study of technical replicates of blood from a few donors. Assay: immunoSEQ multiplex PCR; the TCRdb copy retains only in-frame clones and omits some. The sample holds about 89,000 clones, approximately 94% seen once. Sequenced material: T cells isolated from PBMCs. The receptors here all came from a human donor in good health. Both conserved end residues are part of each CDR3. The order of the fields is CDR3 protein, CDR3 DNA, clone size, D gene, J gene, V gene. A D gene is named only where the DNA matches it firmly. Size values are once, few and many counts, or a class for expanded clones, and some rows have none.

cdr3_aa: CASSLGTGGLGAEAFF
cdr3_nt: TGTGCCAGCAGCTTAGGGACAGGGGGCTTAGGGGCTGAAGCTTTCTTT
clone_size: .
d_call: TRBD1
j_call: TRBJ1-1
v_call: TRBV7-8

cdr3_aa: CASSSRGRRVYGYTF
cdr3_nt: TGTGCCAGCAGCTCGAGGGGGAGAAGGGTCTATGGCTACACCTTC
clone_size: .
d_call: .
j_call: TRBJ1-2
v_call: TRBV5-4

cdr3_aa: CASSPPGGAETQYF
cdr3_nt: TGCGCCAGCAGCCCCCCCGGGGGGGCAGAGACCCAGTACTTC
clone_size: .
d_call: TRBD2
j_call: TRBJ2-5
v_call: TRBV5-1

cdr3_aa: CASSGQEGETQYF
cdr3_nt: TGTGCCAGCTCAGGACAGGAGGGGGAGACCCAGTACTTC
clone_size: .
d_call: .
j_call: TRBJ2-5
v_call: TRBV18

cdr3_aa: CASSLLANTEAFF
cdr3_nt: TGCGCCAGCAGCTTGTTGGCGAACACTGAAGCTTTCTTT
clone_size: .
d_call: .
j_call: TRBJ1-1
v_call: TRBV5-1

cdr3_aa: CASSQDLVTEAFF
cdr3_nt: TGCGCCAGCAGCCAAGATCTCGTAACTGAAGCTTTCTTT
clone_size: .
d_call: .
j_call: TRBJ1-1
v_call: TRBV4-1

cdr3_aa: CASSMTASNQPQHF
cdr3_nt: TGTGCCAGCAGCATGACAGCAAGCAATCAGCCCCAGCATTTT
clone_size: few
d_call: .
j_call: TRBJ1-5
v_call: TRBV9

cdr3_aa: CAWSVPGLALGGQETQYF
cdr3_nt: TGTGCCTGGAGTGTACCGGGACTAGCCCTAGGAGGGCAAGAGACCCAGTACTTC
clone_size: .
d_call: TRBD2
j_call: TRBJ2-5
v_call: TRBV30

cdr3_aa: CAIRETSFNNTGELFF
cdr3_nt: TGTGCCATCAGAGAAACTAGCTTTAATAATACCGGGGAGCTGTTTTTT
clone_size: .
d_call: .
j_call: TRBJ2-2
v_call: TRBV10-3

cdr3_aa: CASIPSRGSGETQYF
cdr3_nt: TGTGCCAGCATTCCCTCCAGGGGGTCAGGGGAGACCCAGTACTTC
clone_size: .
d_call: TRBD1
j_call: TRBJ2-5
v_call: TRBV6-5

cdr3_aa: CASSYSSQGHEQFF
cdr3_nt: TGTGCCAGCAGTTACTCTTCCCAGGGGCATGAGCAGTTCTTC
clone_size: once
d_call: .
j_call: TRBJ2-1
v_call: TRBV6-6

cdr3_aa: CASSLGQVPDEQFF
cdr3_nt: TGTGCCAGCAGCTTAGGGCAGGTACCGGATGAGCAGTTCTTC
clone_size: .
d_call: .
j_call: TRBJ2-1
v_call: TRBV13

cdr3_aa: CASSEGQGAAQPQHF
cdr3_nt: TGTGCCAGCAGTGAAGGACAGGGGGCAGCTCAGCCCCAGCATTTT
clone_size: .
d_call: TRBD1
j_call: TRBJ1-5
v_call: TRBV6-1

cdr3_aa: CASTTGAYEQYF
cdr3_nt: TGTGCCAGTACAACAGGAGCCTACGAGCAGTACTTC
clone_size: .
d_call: .
j_call: TRBJ2-7
v_call: TRBV6-1

cdr3_aa: CASSFGGPKAAFF
cdr3_nt: TGTGCCAGCAGTTTCGGGGGACCGAAGGCAGCTTTCTTT
clone_size: .
d_call: .
j_call: TRBJ1-1
v_call: TRBV27

cdr3_aa: CASSLGRGANEQFF
cdr3_nt: TGCGCCAGCAGCTTGGGACGGGGGGCGAATGAGCAGTTCTTC
clone_size: .
d_call: .
j_call: TRBJ2-1
v_call: TRBV5-1

cdr3_aa: CASRGNRADTQYF
cdr3_nt: TGTGCCAGCAGGGGGAACAGGGCAGATACGCAGTATTTT
clone_size: .
d_call: .
j_call: TRBJ2-3
v_call: TRBV11-3

cdr3_aa: CASSPGGGNSPLHF
cdr3_nt: TGTGCCAGCAGCCCCGGGGGGGGCAATTCACCCCTCCACTTT
clone_size: .
d_call: .
j_call: TRBJ1-6
v_call: TRBV7-9

cdr3_aa: CAWSVLGGNTIYF
cdr3_nt: TGTGCCTGGAGTGTACTTGGGGGGAACACCATATATTTT
clone_size: once
d_call: .
j_call: TRBJ1-3
v_call: TRBV30

cdr3_aa: CASTPSRVLTGELFF
cdr3_nt: TGTGCCAGCACCCCATCCCGGGTATTGACCGGGGAGCTGTTTTTT
clone_size: .
d_call: .
j_call: TRBJ2-2
v_call: TRBV7-6

cdr3_aa: CASSGTVPHQETQYF
cdr3_nt: TGTGCCAGCAGCGGGACAGTGCCCCACCAAGAGACCCAGTACTTC
clone_size: .
d_call: TRBD1
j_call: TRBJ2-5
v_call: TRBV5-4

cdr3_aa: CASALSGGALSSYNEQFF
cdr3_nt: TGTGCCAGTGCCCTTAGCGGGGGGGCCCTTAGCTCCTACAATGAGCAGTTCTTC
clone_size: once
d_call: TRBD2
j_call: TRBJ2-1
v_call: TRBV19

cdr3_aa: CATHSGKENTDTQYF
cdr3_nt: TGTGCCACCCATAGCGGGAAGGAAAACACAGATACGCAGTATTTT
clone_size: .
d_call: TRBD2
j_call: TRBJ2-3
v_call: TRBV10-3

cdr3_aa: CASRYLRGFGNTIYF
cdr3_nt: TGTGCCAGCAGGTACCTCAGGGGATTTGGAAACACCATATATTTT
clone_size: few
d_call: .
j_call: TRBJ1-3
v_call: TRBV28

cdr3_aa: CAWTRQKLGQGARGYTF
cdr3_nt: TGTGCCTGGACCCGCCAAAAGTTGGGACAGGGGGCTCGTGGCTACACCTTC
clone_size: .
d_call: TRBD1
j_call: TRBJ1-2
v_call: TRBV30

cdr3_aa: CAWSVSRNTEAFF
cdr3_nt: TGTGCCTGGAGTGTATCCCGGAACACTGAAGCTTTCTTT
clone_size: few
d_call: .
j_call: TRBJ1-1
v_call: TRBV30

cdr3_aa: CASSVGSGLNSYNEQFF
cdr3_nt: TGTGCCAGCAGCGTAGGTTCAGGGTTAAATTCCTACAATGAGCAGTTCTTC
clone_size: .
d_call: .
j_call: TRBJ2-1
v_call: TRBV9

cdr3_aa: CASSQWDRYSGNTIYF
cdr3_nt: TGCGCCAGCAGCCAGTGGGACAGGTACTCTGGAAACACCATATATTTT
clone_size: .
d_call: TRBD1
j_call: TRBJ1-3
v_call: TRBV4-1

cdr3_aa: CASSFPGGENTGELFF
cdr3_nt: TGTGCCAGCAGCTTCCCGGGAGGGGAGAACACCGGGGAGCTGTTTTTT
clone_size: .
d_call: TRBD2
j_call: TRBJ2-2
v_call: TRBV7-8

cdr3_aa: CASSPAGERGEKLFF
cdr3_nt: TGTGCCAGCTCACCCGCGGGGGAAAGAGGTGAAAAACTGTTTTTT
clone_size: .
d_call: .
j_call: TRBJ1-4
v_call: TRBV18